These T cell receptor beta chains were read from a single sample in a study of T cell repertoires in cytomegalovirus infection. Antigen specificity for these receptors is unknown. TCRdb ran MiXCR on the reads and lists one entry per CDR3 protein. This sample yields roughly 130,000 distinct CDR3 sequences, of which about 24% are seen a single time; about a third belongs to the top ten. Sequencing was performed on PBMCs, sequenced either directly or after in vitro stimulation (not recorded which). These receptors originate from a human donor in good health (CMV status not recorded). Some clones in this sample may be carry-over from other donors' samples. CDR3s include the opening cysteine and the closing phenylalanine or tryptophan. The D gene is left open where the match is weak. A clone size is listed for some rows: how often the clone was seen (once, few, many), or a class if it is expanded.

J gene,D gene,V gene,clone size,CDR3 protein,CDR3 DNA
TRBJ1-2,TRBD1,TRBV6-4,few,CASSPGTVGYGYTF,TGTGCCAGCAGCCCCGGGACAGTCGGCTATGGCTACACCTTC
TRBJ2-7,.,TRBV7-2,many,CASSLEAGGYEQYF,TGTGCCAGCAGCTTAGAAGCGGGCGGGTACGAGCAGTACTTC
TRBJ1-5,.,TRBV7-2,many,CASSSTAGPNQPQHF,TGTGCCAGCAGCTCCACGGCGGGTCCTAATCAGCCCCAGCATTTT
TRBJ2-2,TRBD2,TRBV7-2,many,CASSPSGRAGGELFF,TGTGCCAGCAGCCCTAGCGGGAGGGCCGGCGGGGAGCTGTTTTTT
TRBJ1-1,TRBD1,TRBV27,.,CASSKTLQGAGGTEAFF,TGTGCCAGCAGCAAGACCCTACAGGGGGCTGGAGGAACTGAAGCTTTCTTT
TRBJ1-5,TRBD1,TRBV15,.,CATSRDLTGGRIQPQHF,TGTGCCACCAGCAGAGACCTCACAGGGGGTAGGATTCAGCCCCAGCATTTT
TRBJ1-1,.,TRBV5-6,many,CASSLVDTDTEAFF,TGTGCCAGCAGCTTGGTGGACACTGACACTGAAGCTTTCTTT
TRBJ2-1,TRBD2,TRBV12-3/TRBV12-4,few,CASSLGISGFLQFF,TGTGCCAGCAGTTTAGGGATTAGCGGGTTCCTTCAGTTCTTC
TRBJ1-2,.,TRBV24-1,once,CATSDPQGHYGYTF,TGTGCCACCAGTGATCCACAGGGCCACTATGGCTACACCTTC
TRBJ2-1,TRBD2,TRBV15,.,CATSRSLGTGGVYNEQFF,TGTGCCACCAGCAGAAGCCTAGGAACCGGGGGGGTGTACAATGAGCAGTTCTTC
TRBJ2-2,.,TRBV7-2,.,CASSRTYTGELFF,TGTGCCAGCAGCCGGACCTACACCGGGGAGCTGTTTTTT
TRBJ1-5,.,TRBV4-1,few,CASSQGGARASNQPQHF,TGCGCCAGCAGCCAAGGAGGAGCCAGGGCGAGCAATCAGCCCCAGCATTTT
TRBJ2-2,TRBD2,TRBV5-1,few,CASSLAGGRVTPGELFF,TGCGCCAGCAGCTTAGCGGGAGGAAGGGTTACACCGGGGGAGCTGTTTTTT
TRBJ2-3,.,TRBV7-2,many,CASNPIGLTTDTQYF,TGTGCCAGCAACCCGATAGGGCTCACCACAGATACGCAGTATTTT
TRBJ2-2,TRBD2,TRBV28,few,CASERGAGELFF,TGTGCCAGCGAACGGGGGGCCGGGGAGCTGTTTTTT
TRBJ1-1,TRBD1,TRBV7-2,many,CASSTTDRALRTEAFF,TGTGCCAGCAGCACCACGGACAGGGCCCTGCGCACTGAAGCTTTCTTT
TRBJ1-4,TRBD1,TRBV11-2,.,CASSPGQGRNEKLFF,TGTGCCAGCAGCCCGGGACAGGGGAGGAATGAAAAACTGTTTTTT
TRBJ2-2,.,TRBV2,.,CASSARRLGNTGELFF,TGTGCCAGCAGTGCACGAAGGTTAGGGAACACCGGGGAGCTGTTTTTT
TRBJ2-3,TRBD1,TRBV7-9,.,CASSIDRGRTDTQYF,TGTGCCAGCAGCATCGACAGGGGCCGCACAGATACGCAGTATTTT
TRBJ1-1,.,TRBV18,.,CASSPLGRVEAFF,TGTGCCAGCTCACCCCTCGGACGAGTAGAAGCTTTCTTT
TRBJ2-2,TRBD2,TRBV4-3,.,CASSQAGGVRTGELFF,TGCGCCAGCAGCCAAGCGGGGGGTGTTCGAACCGGGGAGCTGTTTTTT
TRBJ1-4,TRBD1,TRBV27,few,CANQSWTGGAFVEKLFF,TGTGCCAACCAATCGTGGACAGGGGGCGCGTTCGTTGAAAAACTGTTTTTT
TRBJ2-7,TRBD1,TRBV7-2,many,CASSPGTGGSYEQYF,TGTGCCAGCAGCCCCGGGACAGGGGGCTCCTACGAGCAGTACTTC
TRBJ2-7,.,TRBV7-2,many,CASSLQGSSYEQYF,TGTGCCAGCAGCTTGCAGGGGAGCTCCTACGAGCAGTACTTC
TRBJ2-4,.,TRBV5-1,.,CASSLAGESSQYF,TGCGCCAGCAGCTTGGCCGGAGAGAGTTCTCAGTACTTC
TRBJ1-4,.,TRBV7-2,.,CASSLDIGFGEKLFF,TGTGCCAGCAGCTTAGATATTGGCTTCGGGGAAAAACTGTTTTTT
TRBJ2-2,TRBD2,TRBV6-1,.,CASRREGNGELFF,TGTGCCAGCAGGCGGGAGGGAAACGGGGAGCTGTTTTTT
TRBJ2-1,TRBD2,TRBV2,few,CARGLAGEDEQFF,TGTGCCAGGGGACTAGCTGGGGAGGATGAGCAGTTCTTC
TRBJ2-3,TRBD2,TRBV7-2,many,CASSTSGSGTDTQYF,TGTGCCAGCAGCACAAGCGGGAGTGGCACAGATACGCAGTATTTT
TRBJ2-7,TRBD1,TRBV7-8,many,CASSPGQGVTDEQYF,TGTGCCAGCAGCCCCGGACAGGGGGTGACGGACGAGCAGTACTTC
TRBJ2-1,.,TRBV28,few,CASSSPTRFNEQFF,TGTGCCAGCAGTTCCCCGACTAGGTTCAATGAGCAGTTCTTC
TRBJ2-3,.,TRBV20-1,few,CSARAGVATDTQYF,TGCAGTGCTAGAGCGGGAGTTGCGACAGATACGCAGTATTTT
TRBJ2-1,TRBD2,TRBV5-3,.,CASSLAGGLAGVNEQFF,TGTGCCAGCAGCTTGGCGGGGGGACTAGCGGGAGTCAATGAGCAGTTCTTC
TRBJ1-3,.,TRBV7-8,many,CASSLVLGKGSGNTIYF,TGTGCCAGCAGCTTAGTTCTGGGTAAAGGCTCTGGAAACACCATATATTTT
TRBJ2-1,TRBD2,TRBV19,.,CASSVGSGGGHNEQFF,TGTGCCAGTAGTGTCGGTAGCGGGGGAGGTCACAATGAGCAGTTCTTC
TRBJ1-1,TRBD1,TRBV5-4,.,CASSLAGQGRTEAFF,TGTGCCAGCAGCTTGGCGGGACAGGGTCGCACTGAAGCTTTCTTT
TRBJ2-1,.,TRBV6-1,many,CASSEITSGLYNEQFF,TGTGCCAGCAGTGAAATCACCAGCGGCCTCTACAATGAGCAGTTCTTC
TRBJ1-2,.,TRBV24-1,few,CATGMDGDLGYTF,TGTGCCACCGGAATGGACGGAGATTTGGGCTACACCTTC
TRBJ2-2,.,TRBV6-5,.,CASRNLQGWGELFF,TGTGCCAGCAGAAACCTACAGGGATGGGGGGAGCTGTTTTTT
TRBJ1-5,.,TRBV7-8,.,CASSLGNQGQPQHF,TGTGCCAGCAGCTTAGGGAACCAGGGTCAGCCCCAGCATTTT
TRBJ2-3,TRBD2,TRBV5-4,.,CASSSWTSGVTDTQYF,TGTGCCAGCAGCTCCTGGACTAGCGGGGTCACAGATACGCAGTATTTT
TRBJ2-5,.,TRBV5-1,.,CASSKAGLGETQYF,TGCGCCAGCAGCAAAGCGGGTCTTGGAGAGACCCAGTACTTC
TRBJ2-1,.,TRBV19,.,CASSIVSGPYNEQFF,TGTGCCAGTAGTATAGTTAGCGGACCGTACAATGAGCAGTTCTTC
TRBJ2-1,.,TRBV11-2,many,CASSPNNEQFF,TGTGCCAGCAGCCCCAACAATGAGCAGTTCTTC
TRBJ2-1,TRBD2,TRBV24-1,.,CATSLTTSGLMNEQFF,TGTGCCACCAGCCTTACGACTAGCGGGTTGATGAATGAGCAGTTCTTC
TRBJ1-5,.,TRBV19,.,CASSIVGLPQHF,TGTGCCAGTAGTATCGTTGGGCTGCCCCAGCATTTT
TRBJ2-3,.,TRBV7-2,many,CASSPHTDTQYF,TGTGCCAGCAGCCCACATACAGATACGCAGTATTTT
TRBJ2-3,.,TRBV4-3,few,CASSQDHPATQYF,TGCGCCAGCAGCCAAGATCATCCGGCTACGCAGTATTTT
TRBJ2-3,TRBD2,TRBV12-3/TRBV12-4,few,CASSRRLAESTDTQYF,TGTGCCAGCAGTCGCAGGCTAGCGGAGAGCACAGATACGCAGTATTTT
TRBJ2-5,.,TRBV18,few,CASSQTGPIQETQYF,TGTGCCAGCTCACAGACAGGACCCATACAAGAGACCCAGTACTTC
TRBJ1-5,.,TRBV12-5,.,CASGLVLQGHNQPQHF,TGTGCTAGTGGTTTGGTATTACAGGGACACAATCAGCCCCAGCATTTT
TRBJ2-7,TRBD2,TRBV6-5,.,CASSATSGTEQYF,TGTGCCAGCAGCGCCACTAGCGGGACCGAGCAGTACTTC
TRBJ2-5,.,TRBV5-6,.,CASSLMGILGKETQYF,TGTGCCAGCAGCTTGATGGGGATCCTGGGCAAAGAGACCCAGTACTTC
TRBJ1-1,.,TRBV7-6,many,CASSLSRNTEAFF,TGTGCCAGCAGCTTAAGCCGGAACACTGAAGCTTTCTTT
TRBJ1-1,.,TRBV12-3/TRBV12-4,.,CASSYGATTEAFF,TGTGCCAGCAGTTATGGAGCGACCACTGAAGCTTTCTTT
TRBJ1-2,TRBD1,TRBV5-6,many,CASSHRGKNYGYTF,TGTGCCAGCAGCCACAGGGGGAAGAACTATGGCTACACCTTC